This T cell receptor beta chain was sequenced in a study of shared clonotypes between healthy human individuals. Looking at the study overall: A couple of women and three men aged 18 to 49 made up the donors.

Profiled with immunoSEQ multiplex PCR; TCRdb holds only in-frame clones, not every one. Of just over 2,000,000 clones listed, roughly 94% are singletons. CD8 cells regarded as naive lacked CD45RO, were positively chosen for CCR7, and omitted terminally differentiated effector memory CD45RA+ cells. This CDR3 has 14 amino acids. Trimming stripped 4 bases from V and 5 bases from J, with 14 bases between. Germline assignment: CDR1 SGHVS and CDR2 FNYEAQ. This clone occurred once. This sequence was found in a man aged 18 to 35 in good health. This rearrangement joins TRBV7-6 to TRBJ2-5; no definite D call. The sample was naive CD8+ T cells sorted from blood. The CDR3 sequence is CASSSIGSFETQYF. CDR3 sequence (DNA): TGTGCCAGCAGCTCCATTGGGTCATTCGAGACCCAGTACTTC.